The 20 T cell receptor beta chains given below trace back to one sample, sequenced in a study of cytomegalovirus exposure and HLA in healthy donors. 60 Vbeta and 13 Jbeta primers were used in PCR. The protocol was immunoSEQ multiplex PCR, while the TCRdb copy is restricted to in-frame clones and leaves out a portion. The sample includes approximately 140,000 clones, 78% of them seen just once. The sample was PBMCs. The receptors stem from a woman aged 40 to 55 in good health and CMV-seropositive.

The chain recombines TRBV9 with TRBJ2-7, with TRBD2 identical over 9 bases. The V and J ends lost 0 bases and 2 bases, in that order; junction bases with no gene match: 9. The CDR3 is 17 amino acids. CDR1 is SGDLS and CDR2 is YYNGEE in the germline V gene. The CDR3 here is CASSVGGRANSPYEQYF. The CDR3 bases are TGTGCCAGCAGCGTAGGCGGGAGGGCGAATTCCCCCTACGAGCAGTACTTC.

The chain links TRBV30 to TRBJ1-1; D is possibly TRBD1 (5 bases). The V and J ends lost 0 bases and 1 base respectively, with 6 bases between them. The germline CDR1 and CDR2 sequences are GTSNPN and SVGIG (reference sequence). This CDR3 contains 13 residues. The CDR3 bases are TGTGCCTGGAGTGTACAGGCGAACACTGAAGCTTTCTTT. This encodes CAWSVQANTEAFF. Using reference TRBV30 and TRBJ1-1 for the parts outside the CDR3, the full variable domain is SQTIHQWPATLVQPVGSPLSLECTVEGTSNPNLYWYRQAAGRGLQLLFYSVGIGQISSEVPQNLSASRPQDRQFILSSKKLLLSDSGFYLCAWSVQANTEAFFGQGTRLTVV.

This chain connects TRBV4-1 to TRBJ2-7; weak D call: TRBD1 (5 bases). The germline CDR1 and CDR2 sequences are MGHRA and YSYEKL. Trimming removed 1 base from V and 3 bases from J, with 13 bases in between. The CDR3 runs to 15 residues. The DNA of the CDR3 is TGCGCCAGCAGCCAAGGTCCAGGGCGCCTCTACGAGCAGTACTTC. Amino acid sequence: CASSQGPGRLYEQYF.

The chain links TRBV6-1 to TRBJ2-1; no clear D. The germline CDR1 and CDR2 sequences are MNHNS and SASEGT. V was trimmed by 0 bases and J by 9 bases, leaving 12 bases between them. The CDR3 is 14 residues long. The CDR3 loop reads CASSEAGPLSEQFF. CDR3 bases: TGTGCCAGCAGTGAAGCGGGCCCCTTGTCTGAGCAGTTCTTC.

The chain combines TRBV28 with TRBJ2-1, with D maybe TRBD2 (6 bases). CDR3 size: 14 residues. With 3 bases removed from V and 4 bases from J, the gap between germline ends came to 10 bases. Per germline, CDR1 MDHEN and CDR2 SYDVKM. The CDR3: CASSFGSVYNEQFF. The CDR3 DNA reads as TGTGCCAGCAGTTTCGGGAGCGTTTACAATGAGCAGTTCTTC.

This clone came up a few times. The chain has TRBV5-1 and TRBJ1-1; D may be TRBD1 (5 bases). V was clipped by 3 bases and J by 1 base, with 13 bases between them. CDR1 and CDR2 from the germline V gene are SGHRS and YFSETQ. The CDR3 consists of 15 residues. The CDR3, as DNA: TGCGCCAGCAGCTCCTCGGCCGGACAGAACACTGAAGCTTTCTTT. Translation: CASSSSAGQNTEAFF. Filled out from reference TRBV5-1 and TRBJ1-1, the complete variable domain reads KAGVTQTPRYLIKTRGQQVTLSCSPISGHRSVSWYQQTPGQGLQFLFEYFSETQRNKGNFPGRFSGRQFSNSRSEMNVSTLELGDSALYLCASSSSAGQNTEAFFGQGTRLTVV.

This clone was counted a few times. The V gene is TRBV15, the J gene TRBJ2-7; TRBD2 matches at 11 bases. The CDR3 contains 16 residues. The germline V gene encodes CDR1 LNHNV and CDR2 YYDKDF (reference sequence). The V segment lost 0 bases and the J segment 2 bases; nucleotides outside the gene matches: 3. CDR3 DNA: TGTGCCACCAGCAGAGATTTAGCGGGAGGGACCTACGAGCAGTACTTC. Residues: CATSRDLAGGTYEQYF.

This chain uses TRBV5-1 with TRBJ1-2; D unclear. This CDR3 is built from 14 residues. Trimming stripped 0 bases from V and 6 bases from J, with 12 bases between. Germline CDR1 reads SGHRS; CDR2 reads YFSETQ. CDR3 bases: TGCGCCAGCAGCTTGGCCCCCAGTCTGAATGGCTACACCTTC. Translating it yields CASSLAPSLNGYTF.

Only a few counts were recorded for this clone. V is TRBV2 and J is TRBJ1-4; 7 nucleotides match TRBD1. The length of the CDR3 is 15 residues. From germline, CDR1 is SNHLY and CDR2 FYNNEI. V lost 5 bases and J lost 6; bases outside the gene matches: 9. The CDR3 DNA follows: TGTGCCAGCAGTTTTCAGGGGGTCCAGGATGAAAAACTGTTTTTT. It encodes CASSFQGVQDEKLFF.

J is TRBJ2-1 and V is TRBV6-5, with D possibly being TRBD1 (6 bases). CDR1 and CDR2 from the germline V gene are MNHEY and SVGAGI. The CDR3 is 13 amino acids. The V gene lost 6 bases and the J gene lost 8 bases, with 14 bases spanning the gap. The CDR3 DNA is TGTGCCAGCAGCTGGCAACAGGGTCATGAGCAGTTCTTC. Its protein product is CASSWQQGHEQFF.

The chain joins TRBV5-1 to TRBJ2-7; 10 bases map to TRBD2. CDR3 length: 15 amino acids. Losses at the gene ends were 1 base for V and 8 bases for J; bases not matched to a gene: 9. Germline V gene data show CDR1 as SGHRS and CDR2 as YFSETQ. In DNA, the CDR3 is TGCGCCAGCAGCTTGACTAGCGGGACCATTTACAAGCAGTACTTC. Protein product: CASSLTSGTIYKQYF.

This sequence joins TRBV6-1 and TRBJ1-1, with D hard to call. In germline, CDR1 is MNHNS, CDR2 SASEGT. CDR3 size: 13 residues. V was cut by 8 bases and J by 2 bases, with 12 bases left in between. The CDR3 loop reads CASRRVGNTEAFF. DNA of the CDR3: TGTGCCAGCCGGAGGGTAGGTAACACTGAAGCTTTCTTT.

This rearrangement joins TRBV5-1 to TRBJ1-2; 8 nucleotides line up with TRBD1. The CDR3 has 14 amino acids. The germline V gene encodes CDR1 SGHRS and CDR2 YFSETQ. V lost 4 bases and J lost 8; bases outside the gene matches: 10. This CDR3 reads CASSHGQGSGGYTF. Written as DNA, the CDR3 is TGCGCCAGCAGCCATGGACAGGGATCAGGCGGCTACACCTTC.

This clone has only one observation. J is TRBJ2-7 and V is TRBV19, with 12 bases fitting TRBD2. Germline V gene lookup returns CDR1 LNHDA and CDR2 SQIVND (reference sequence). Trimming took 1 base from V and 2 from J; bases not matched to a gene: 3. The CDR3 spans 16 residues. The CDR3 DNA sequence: TGTGCCAGTAGTATAGCAGGACTAGCGGGAACCTACGAGCAGTACTTC. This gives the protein CASSIAGLAGTYEQYF.

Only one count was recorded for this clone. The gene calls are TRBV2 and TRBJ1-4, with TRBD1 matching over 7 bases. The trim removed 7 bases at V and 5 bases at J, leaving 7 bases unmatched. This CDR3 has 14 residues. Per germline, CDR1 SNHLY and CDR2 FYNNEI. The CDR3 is CASTRQGYNEKLFF. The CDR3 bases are TGTGCCAGCACCCGACAGGGTTACAATGAAAAACTGTTTTTT.

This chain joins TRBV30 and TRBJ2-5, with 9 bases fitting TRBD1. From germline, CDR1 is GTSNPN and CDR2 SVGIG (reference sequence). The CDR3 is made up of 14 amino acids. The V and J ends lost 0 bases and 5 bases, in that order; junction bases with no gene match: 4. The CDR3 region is CAWSVGTGWETQYF. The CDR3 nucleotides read TGTGCCTGGAGTGTGGGGACAGGGTGGGAGACCCAGTACTTC.

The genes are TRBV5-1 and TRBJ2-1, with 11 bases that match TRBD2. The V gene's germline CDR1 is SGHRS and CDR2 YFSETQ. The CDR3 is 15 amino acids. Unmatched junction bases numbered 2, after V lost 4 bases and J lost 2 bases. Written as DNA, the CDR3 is TGCGCCAGCAGCGTAGCGGGAGGGACCTACAATGAGCAGTTCTTC. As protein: CASSVAGGTYNEQFF.

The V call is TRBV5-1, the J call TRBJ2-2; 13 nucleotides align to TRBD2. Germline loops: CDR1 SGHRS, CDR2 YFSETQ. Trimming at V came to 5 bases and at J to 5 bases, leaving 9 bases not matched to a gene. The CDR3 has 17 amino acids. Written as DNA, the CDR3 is TGCGCCAGCAGTTCCTGGACTAGCGGGAGTTCTACCGGGGAGCTGTTTTTT. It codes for CASSSWTSGSSTGELFF.

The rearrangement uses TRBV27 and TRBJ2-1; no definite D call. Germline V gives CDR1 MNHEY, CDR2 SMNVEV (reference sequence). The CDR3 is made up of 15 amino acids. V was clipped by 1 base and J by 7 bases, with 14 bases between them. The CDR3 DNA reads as TGTGCCAGCAGTTTATATAGCTTGAACGGAAATGAGCAGTTCTTC. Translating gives CASSLYSLNGNEQFF.

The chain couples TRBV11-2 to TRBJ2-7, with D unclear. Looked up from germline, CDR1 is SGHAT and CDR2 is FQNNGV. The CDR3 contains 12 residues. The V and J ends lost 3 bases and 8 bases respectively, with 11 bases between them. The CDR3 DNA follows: TGTGCCAGCAGCTTTAATTCGGAGAAGCAGTACTTC. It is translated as CASSFNSEKQYF.